This T cell receptor beta chain was recovered during a study of blood T cell repertoires in COVID-19. This clone was counted a few times. Data came from immunoSEQ multiplex PCR; TCRdb stores just in-frame clones and leaves some out. The repertoire holds roughly 160,000 clones, with around 86% as singletons. Seattle enrolled patients during active infection and tracked them longitudinally. This TCR came from a woman aged 80 or over with COVID-19, enrolled during active disease. Material for sequencing was peripheral blood.

CDR3 bases: TGTGCCAGCAGCTCCCGAGTGGGAGAACAAGAGACCCAGTACTTC. Amino acids: CASSSRVGEQETQYF. This chain connects TRBV7-6 to TRBJ2-5, with D perhaps TRBD2 (5 bases). The CDR3 is 15 amino acids. With 4 bases removed from V and 2 bases from J, the gap between germline ends came to 14 bases. The germline V gene encodes CDR1 SGHVS and CDR2 FNYEAQ.